These 20 T cell receptor beta chains were all obtained from the same sample, sequenced in a study of T cells after somatic rescue of genetic block. Assay used: immunoSEQ multiplex PCR; TCRdb lists only in-frame clones, some missing. This sample has 85,000 to 100,000 clones; approximately 90% occur once, and the top ten carry under 2%. The sequenced sample was peripheral blood mononuclear cells (PBMCs). The receptors stem from a woman aged 18-29 years.

The V gene is TRBV7-9, the J gene TRBJ2-1, with no clear D. V was pared by 4 bases and J by 2 bases, with 12 bases between. Per germline, CDR1 SEHNR and CDR2 FQNEAQ (reference sequence). CDR3 size: 15 residues. DNA of the CDR3: TGTGCCAGCAGCTCCCCTGATCTTCCCTACAATGAGCAGTTCTTC. This translates into CASSSPDLPYNEQFF.

The chain joins TRBV5-1 to TRBJ2-1; 13 positions match TRBD2. The CDR3 is 15 residues long. CDR1 and CDR2 (germline): SGHRS, YFSETQ. With V trimmed by 3 bases and J by 7 bases, 4 bases remained unmatched. The CDR3 protein is CASSSTSGRNNEQFF. CDR3 nucleotides: TGCGCCAGCAGCTCGACTAGCGGGAGGAATAATGAGCAGTTCTTC.

The CDR3 nucleotides are TGCAGCGTTGAAGAGGTGTGGACAGCCTACAATGAGCAGTTCTTC. It encodes CSVEEVWTAYNEQFF. V and J are TRBV29-1 and TRBJ2-1; perhaps TRBD1 as D (6 bases). Per the germline V gene, CDR1 is SQVTM and CDR2 is ANQGSEA. This CDR3 contains 15 residues. V was shortened by 0 bases and J by 2 bases, with 11 bases between the two germline ends.

The gene calls are TRBV9 and TRBJ2-1; 7 bases line up with TRBD2. CDR1 is SGDLS, CDR2 YYNGEE, per germline. The length of the CDR3 is 14 residues. Losses at the gene ends were 3 bases for V and 7 bases for J; bases not matched to a gene: 7. The CDR3 reads CASSAPPSGNEQFF. The CDR3 bases are TGTGCCAGCAGCGCGCCCCCTAGCGGTAATGAGCAGTTCTTC.

The chain joins TRBV7-6 to TRBJ2-7; D is ambiguous. CDR1 is SGHVS and CDR2 is FNYEAQ in the germline V gene. V dropped 5 bases and J dropped 3 bases, with 14 bases sitting between them. The CDR3 sequence is 14 residues long. CDR3: CASSDEDVIYEQYF. The CDR3, as DNA: TGTGCCAGCAGCGACGAGGATGTCATCTACGAGCAGTACTTC.

This chain uses TRBV11-3 with TRBJ1-2; the match to TRBD1 covers 8 bases. Germline assignment: CDR1 SGHNT and CDR2 YENEEA. The CDR3 spans 14 residues. Trimming removed 5 bases from V and 6 bases from J; junction bases left unmatched: 8. The CDR3 sequence: CASSPRTGSDGYTF. The CDR3 nucleotides read TGTGCCAGCAGCCCACGGACAGGGAGCGATGGCTACACCTTC.

The genes are TRBV28 and TRBJ1-1; TRBD1 matches 7 bases. J lost 8 bases, V lost 6 bases, and 24 bases had no gene match. Germline values: CDR1 MDHEN, CDR2 SYDVKM. The CDR3 consists of 18 residues. CDR3 in amino acids: CASRGGRDSLSYDSEAFF. DNA of the CDR3: TGTGCCAGCAGGGGGGGGCGGGACAGTTTGAGTTACGACTCAGAAGCTTTCTTT.

V usage is TRBV19 and J usage is TRBJ2-1; TRBD2 matches at 14 bases. Germline V gene lookup returns CDR1 LNHDA and CDR2 SQIVND (reference sequence). The CDR3 is 17 amino acids. V shed 5 bases and J 1 base; nucleotides not matched to a gene: 4. The CDR3 DNA follows: TGTGCCAGTAGTGTCAGACTAGCGGGAGGGTCCTACAATGAGCAGTTCTTC. Its protein product is CASSVRLAGGSYNEQFF.

J is TRBJ1-1 and V is TRBV20-1; D ambiguous. Germline V gene lookup returns CDR1 DFQATT and CDR2 SNEGSKA (reference sequence). The length of the CDR3 is 11 residues. V gave up 3 bases and J gave up 4 bases, with 6 bases separating them. CDR3 sequence (DNA): TGCAGTGCTAGGTTGGGCACTGAAGCTTTCTTT. It encodes CSARLGTEAFF.

The rearrangement uses TRBV25-1 and TRBJ2-5; 9 nucleotides line up with TRBD2. J lost 4 bases, V lost 3 bases, and 6 bases had no gene match. The V gene's germline CDR1 is MGHDK and CDR2 SYGVNS. CDR3 length: 15 amino acids. For the CDR3, the DNA is TGTGCCAGCAGTGACCTTAGCGGGAGTAGAGAGACCCAGTACTTC. It translates to CASSDLSGSRETQYF.

The V call is TRBV30, the J call TRBJ2-1, with 11 bases matching TRBD2. V was clipped by 4 bases and J by 4 bases; unmatched bases: 18. Germline CDR1 and CDR2: GTSNPN and SVGIG (reference sequence). The CDR3 length is 19 residues. This CDR3 is CAWNPPLLAGAWRYNEQFF. CDR3 nucleotides: TGTGCCTGGAACCCCCCCCTACTAGCGGGAGCTTGGAGGTACAATGAGCAGTTCTTC. Filled out from reference TRBV30 and TRBJ2-1, the complete variable domain reads SQTIHQWPATLVQPVGSPLSLECTVEGTSNPNLYWYRQAAGRGLQLLFYSVGIGQISSEVPQNLSASRPQDRQFILSSKKLLLSDSGFYLCAWNPPLLAGAWRYNEQFFGPGTRLTVL.

The CDR3 is CASKGTGTFNNEQFF. The CDR3, as DNA: TGCGCCAGCAAAGGGACCGGGACATTTAACAATGAGCAGTTCTTC. The chain couples TRBV5-1 to TRBJ2-1, with D tentatively TRBD1 (6 bases). The ends were cut back, 6 bases at V and 5 bases at J, with 18 bases in the middle. The CDR3 covers 15 residues. From germline, CDR1 is SGHRS and CDR2 YFSETQ.

This clone has just a few counts. An end of the junction differs from the germline gene, which may be a read error. The gene calls are TRBV30 and TRBJ1-1; D unresolved. Looked up from germline, CDR1 is GTSNPN and CDR2 is SVGIG (reference sequence). The CDR3 has 11 residues. The CDR3 sequence: CAWSFDPSAVF. CDR3 bases: TGTGCCTGGAGTTTTGATCCATCAGCTGTCTTT.

The chain has TRBV4-1 and TRBJ1-5; D not certain. The germline V gene encodes CDR1 MGHRA and CDR2 YSYEKL. V was cut by 0 bases and J by 0 bases, with 12 bases left in between. The CDR3 spans 17 residues. CDR3 sequence (DNA): TGCGCCAGCAGCCAAGATTTGAACAGCTATAGCAATCAGCCCCAGCATTTT. Amino acids: CASSQDLNSYSNQPQHF.

This sequence joins TRBV10-3 and TRBJ1-5, with unresolved D. Looked up from germline, CDR1 is ENHRY and CDR2 is SYGVKD. V lost 6 bases and J 6 bases, leaving 15 bases between the germline ends. The CDR3 loop spans 14 amino acids. CDR3 loop: CAIRAEGASQPQHF. The CDR3, as DNA: TGTGCCATCAGAGCAGAGGGAGCAAGTCAGCCCCAGCATTTT.

The chain recombines TRBV29-1 with TRBJ2-5; perhaps D is TRBD1 or TRBD2 (6 bases each). This CDR3 has 14 residues. The germline V and J ends were trimmed by 7 bases and 5 bases, with 20 bases remaining between them. Germline-derived CDR1 and CDR2 are SQVTM and ANQGSEA. CDR3 sequence: CSATLGGRGETQYF. CDR3 nucleotides: TGCAGCGCGACCCTAGGGGGGAGAGGGGAGACCCAGTACTTC.

The chain links TRBV6-6 to TRBJ2-7; 10 positions match TRBD2. The V gene's germline CDR1 is MNHNY and CDR2 SVGAGI (reference sequence). The CDR3 is 15 residues long. V lost 2 bases and J lost 2; bases outside the gene matches: 3. The CDR3 here is CASSYRTSGAYEQYF. The DNA for the CDR3 is TGTGCCAGCAGTTACCGGACTAGCGGAGCCTACGAGCAGTACTTC.

The rearrangement uses TRBV4-2 and TRBJ2-2, with D perhaps assigned TRBD1 or TRBD2 (6 bases each). Trimming removed 1 base from V and 0 bases from J, with 9 bases in between. The germline V gene has CDR1 LGHNA and CDR2 YNFKEQ. There are 16 residues in the CDR3. The CDR3 DNA follows: TGTGCCAGCAGCCAAGCTAGGGGGGCGAACACCGGGGAGCTGTTTTTT. This sequence encodes CASSQARGANTGELFF.

The chain employs TRBV4-2 and TRBJ2-7; D remains ambiguous. This CDR3 has 16 residues. Germline V lookup: CDR1 LGHNA, CDR2 YNFKEQ. Trimming stripped 4 bases from V and 0 bases from J, with 16 bases between. CDR3 loop: CASSRTPTTDSYEQYF. In DNA, the CDR3 is TGTGCCAGCAGCCGGACCCCCACTACTGACTCCTACGAGCAGTACTTC.

The genes are TRBV28 and TRBJ2-3; D is possibly TRBD2 (5 bases). The ends were cut back, 2 bases at V and 5 bases at J, with 14 bases in the middle. CDR1 is MDHEN, CDR2 SYDVKM, per germline. The CDR3 is made up of 15 amino acids. The CDR3: CASSLSFGGGDTQYF. The CDR3, as DNA: TGTGCCAGCAGTTTAAGCTTCGGAGGAGGAGATACGCAGTATTTT.